A single T cell receptor (beta chain) is shown here with its context. No antigen is known for it. From germline, CDR1 is MGHRA and CDR2 YSYEKL. Trimming cost V 1 base and J 9 bases; bases outside gene matches: 4. CDR3 length: 15 residues. A lack of ophthalmopathy progression within 18 months defined stable Graves' hyperthyroidism. Clinical symptoms, serum thyroxine, TRAb, thyroid ultrasound and orbital computed tomography informed diagnoses. RNA transcripts provided the source from which TCR beta CDR3 regions were amplified. First-round RT-PCR with HTBI primers amplified the TCR CDR3 region. TCRdb recomputed calls from the multiplex PCR reads with MiXCR, one row per CDR3 protein. The repertoire holds fewer than 350,000 distinct CDR3 sequences, with about 20% as singletons. The sample comes from a study of T cells in Graves' hyperthyroidism and ophthalmopathy. Study at large: Peripheral blood was acquired at first diagnosis, ahead of any therapy whatsoever.

Overall study results and limits: Blood shared most expanded thyroid clonotypes above 0.001.

Sequencing input: blood. This TCR came from a woman aged 45-65 years with Graves' hyperthyroidism. The chain carries TRBV4-1 and TRBJ1-6; 9 nucleotides align to TRBD1. CDR3 sequence: CASSQGGQGGSPLHF. DNA of the CDR3: TGCGCCAGCAGCCAAGGGGGACAGGGTGGTTCACCCCTCCACTTT.